This is a list of T cell receptor beta chains from one sample in a study of T-cell memory formation after mild COVID-19. MiXCR was run by TCRdb on the 5' RACE reads, yielding one entry per CDR3 protein. The sample holds about 240,000 distinct CDR3 sequences, roughly 9.4% seen once. The sequencing input was PBMCs or a T cell subset sorted from them (not recorded which). These receptor sequences come from a man younger than 35 who had mild COVID-19 (a few samples of this study predate the infection). Cell type and time point are not known. Each CDR3 is given without its conserved first and last residue. The order of the fields is V gene, CDR3 protein.

V gene: TRBV20-1
CDR3 protein: SARGPLRADTQY

V gene: TRBV5-6
CDR3 protein: ASSLDRPDTDTQY

V gene: TRBV15
CDR3 protein: ATSLDRGGYT

V gene: TRBV6-5
CDR3 protein: ASSQNTANNEQF

V gene: TRBV20-1
CDR3 protein: SARWGTGSWTEAF

V gene: TRBV5-1
CDR3 protein: ASSASPGAPNTGELF

V gene: TRBV5-1
CDR3 protein: ASSRQTGGVDGYT

V gene: TRBV27
CDR3 protein: ASSARGLETQY

V gene: TRBV12-3/TRBV12-4
CDR3 protein: ASSPGQGLATNEKLF

V gene: TRBV12-3/TRBV12-4
CDR3 protein: ATLRNGAYNEQF

V gene: TRBV15
CDR3 protein: ATSRQMGTGANEKLF

V gene: TRBV7-9
CDR3 protein: ASSLPGLSYNEQF

V gene: TRBV7-2
CDR3 protein: ASSLGGTGENQPQH

V gene: TRBV20-1
CDR3 protein: SARITGHVSDTQY

V gene: TRBV7-9
CDR3 protein: ASSSTGEGQRTYGYT

V gene: TRBV5-1
CDR3 protein: ASSPDGATNEKLF

V gene: TRBV20-1
CDR3 protein: SARRDARNGETQY

V gene: TRBV7-8
CDR3 protein: ASSLVSGVSEAF

V gene: TRBV24-1
CDR3 protein: ATGTEHSTDTQY

V gene: TRBV7-2
CDR3 protein: ASMRRAVLATGELF

V gene: TRBV20-1
CDR3 protein: SVGLPGGKTDTQY

V gene: TRBV4-3
CDR3 protein: ASSPQRGRGVHGYT

V gene: TRBV3-1
CDR3 protein: ASSQSGSKNIQY

V gene: TRBV5-6
CDR3 protein: ASSAPHAGDPSYGYT

V gene: TRBV12-3/TRBV12-4
CDR3 protein: ASSLTRSGGEETQY

V gene: TRBV5-5
CDR3 protein: ASSIDVGNTEAF

V gene: TRBV20-1
CDR3 protein: SAAGVDTQY

V gene: TRBV15
CDR3 protein: ATSRAGGQADTQY

V gene: TRBV7-9
CDR3 protein: ASREGLGAKNIQY

V gene: TRBV5-1
CDR3 protein: ASSLGVRDRTDTQY

V gene: TRBV24-1
CDR3 protein: ATSGGWELF

V gene: TRBV6-1
CDR3 protein: ASSEVAQY

V gene: TRBV5-4
CDR3 protein: ASSSYRVGETQY

V gene: TRBV12-3/TRBV12-4
CDR3 protein: ASSGTGSTNQPQH

V gene: TRBV19
CDR3 protein: ASSLGHEIGEQY

V gene: TRBV9
CDR3 protein: ASSVEAAYYGYT

V gene: TRBV6-1
CDR3 protein: ATDHRPGHWGSNSPLH

V gene: TRBV13
CDR3 protein: ASSLDVLYGYT

V gene: TRBV7-3
CDR3 protein: ASSSDPAQETQY

V gene: TRBV12-3/TRBV12-4
CDR3 protein: ASSFSRNIHQPQH

V gene: TRBV7-2
CDR3 protein: ASSLGGGNEKLF

V gene: TRBV24-1
CDR3 protein: ATSDYGTGGDEQF

V gene: TRBV11-2
CDR3 protein: ASSLRPGQETQY

V gene: TRBV12-3/TRBV12-4
CDR3 protein: ASRGQGAFGGELF

V gene: TRBV4-1
CDR3 protein: ASSQDGASGVNTDTQY

V gene: TRBV7-9
CDR3 protein: ASSFLPGPGTDTQY

V gene: TRBV29-1
CDR3 protein: SVGTDHSNQPQH

V gene: TRBV12-3/TRBV12-4
CDR3 protein: ASSLRLNTGELF

V gene: TRBV7-9
CDR3 protein: ASSAYYGYT